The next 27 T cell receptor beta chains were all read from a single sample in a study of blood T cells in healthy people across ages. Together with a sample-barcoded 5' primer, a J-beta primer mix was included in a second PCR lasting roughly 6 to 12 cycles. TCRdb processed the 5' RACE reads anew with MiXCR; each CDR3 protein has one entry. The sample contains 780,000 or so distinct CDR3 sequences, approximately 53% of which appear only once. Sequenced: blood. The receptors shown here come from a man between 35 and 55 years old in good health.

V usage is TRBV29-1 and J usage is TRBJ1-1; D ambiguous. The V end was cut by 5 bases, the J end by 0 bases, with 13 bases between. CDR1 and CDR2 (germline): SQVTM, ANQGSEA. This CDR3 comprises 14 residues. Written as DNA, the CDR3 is TGCAGCGTTCCGCAGCGGGGTATGAACACTGAAGCTTTCTTT. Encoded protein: CSVPQRGMNTEAFF. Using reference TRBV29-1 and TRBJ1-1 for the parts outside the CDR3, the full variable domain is SAVISQKPSRDICQRGTSLTIQCQVDSQVTMMFWYRQQPGQSLTLIATANQGSEATYESGFVIDKFPISRPNLTFSTLTVSNMSPEDSSIYLCSVPQRGMNTEAFFGQGTRLTVV.

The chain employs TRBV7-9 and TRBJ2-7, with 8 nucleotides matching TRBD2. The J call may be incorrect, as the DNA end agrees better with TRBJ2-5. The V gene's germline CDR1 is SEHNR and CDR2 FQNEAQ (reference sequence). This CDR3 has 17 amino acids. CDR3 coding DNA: TGTGCCAGCAGCACCAAGGGGCGACTAGCGTCCCGAGAGACCCAGTACTTC. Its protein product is CASSTKGRLASRETQYF.

The CDR3 region is CASSLEIGNTEAFF. In nucleotides, the CDR3 is TGTGCCAGCAGCTTAGAGATCGGTAACACTGAAGCTTTCTTT. The chain combines TRBV11-2 with TRBJ1-1; D remains unclear. The CDR3 totals 14 residues. The V and J ends lost 0 bases and 2 bases respectively, with 7 bases between them. Germline V gene sequence: CDR1 SGHAT, CDR2 FQNNGV. Full variable domain (remainder filled in from reference TRBV11-2 and TRBJ1-1): EAGVAQSPRYKIIEKRQSVAFWCNPISGHATLYWYQQILGQGPKLLIQFQNNGVVDDSQLPKDRFSAERLKGVDSTLKIQPAKLEDSAVYLCASSLEIGNTEAFFGQGTRLTVV.

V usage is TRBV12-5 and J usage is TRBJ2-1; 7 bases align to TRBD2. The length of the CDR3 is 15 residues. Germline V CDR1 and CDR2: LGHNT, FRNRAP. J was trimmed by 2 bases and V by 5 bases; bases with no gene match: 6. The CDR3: CASGQSGTPYNEQFF. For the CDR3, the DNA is TGTGCTAGTGGTCAAAGCGGGACCCCCTACAATGAGCAGTTCTTC.

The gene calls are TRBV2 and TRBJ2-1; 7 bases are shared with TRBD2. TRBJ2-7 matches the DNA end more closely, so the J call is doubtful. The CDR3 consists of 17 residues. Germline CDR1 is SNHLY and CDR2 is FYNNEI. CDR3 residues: CASSEARGVSSYNEQYF. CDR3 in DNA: TGTGCCAGCAGTGAGGCCCGGGGGGTCAGCTCCTACAATGAGCAGTACTTC.

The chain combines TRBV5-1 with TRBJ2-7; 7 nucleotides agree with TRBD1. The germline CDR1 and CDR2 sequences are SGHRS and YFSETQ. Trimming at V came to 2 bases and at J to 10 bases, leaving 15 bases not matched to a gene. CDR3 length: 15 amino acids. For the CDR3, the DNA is TGCGCCAGCAGCTTACGGACAGGTGACCAAGAGGCCCAGTACTTC. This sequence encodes CASSLRTGDQEAQYF.

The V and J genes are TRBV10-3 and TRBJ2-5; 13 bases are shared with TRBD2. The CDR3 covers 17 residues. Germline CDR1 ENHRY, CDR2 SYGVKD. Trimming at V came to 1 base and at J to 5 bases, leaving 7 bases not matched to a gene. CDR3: CAISEFGLAGAVETQYF. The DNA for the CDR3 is TGTGCCATCAGTGAGTTCGGACTAGCGGGAGCCGTGGAGACCCAGTACTTC.

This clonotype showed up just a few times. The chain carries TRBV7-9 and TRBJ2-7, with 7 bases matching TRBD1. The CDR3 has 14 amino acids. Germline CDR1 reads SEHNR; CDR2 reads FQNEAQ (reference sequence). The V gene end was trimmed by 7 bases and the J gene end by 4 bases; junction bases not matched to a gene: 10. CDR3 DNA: TGTGCCAGCACCTCCACAGGGGTCCTTTACGAGCAGTACTTC. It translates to CASTSTGVLYEQYF.

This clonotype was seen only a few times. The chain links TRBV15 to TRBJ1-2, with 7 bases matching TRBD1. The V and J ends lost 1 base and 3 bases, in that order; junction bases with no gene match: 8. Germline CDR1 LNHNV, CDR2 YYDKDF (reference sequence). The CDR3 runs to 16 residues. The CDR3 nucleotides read TGTGCCACCAGCAGAGGAGACAGGGCACAAGACTATGGCTACACCTTC. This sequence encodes CATSRGDRAQDYGYTF.

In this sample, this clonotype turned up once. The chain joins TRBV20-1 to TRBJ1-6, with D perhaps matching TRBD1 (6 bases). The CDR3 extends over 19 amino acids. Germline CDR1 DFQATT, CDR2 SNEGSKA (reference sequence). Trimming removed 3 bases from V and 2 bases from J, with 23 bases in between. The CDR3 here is CSASSGTIGGYPYNSPLHF. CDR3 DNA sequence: TGCAGTGCTAGTAGCGGTACGATAGGGGGATATCCCTATAATTCACCCCTCCACTTT.

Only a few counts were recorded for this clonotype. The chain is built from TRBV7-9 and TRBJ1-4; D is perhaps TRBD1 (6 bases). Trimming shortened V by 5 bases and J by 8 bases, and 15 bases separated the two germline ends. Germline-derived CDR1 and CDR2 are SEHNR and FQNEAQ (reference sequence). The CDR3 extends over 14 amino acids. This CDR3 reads CASSPQGIDEKLFF. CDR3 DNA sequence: TGTGCCAGCAGCCCGCAGGGGATTGACGAAAAACTGTTTTTT.

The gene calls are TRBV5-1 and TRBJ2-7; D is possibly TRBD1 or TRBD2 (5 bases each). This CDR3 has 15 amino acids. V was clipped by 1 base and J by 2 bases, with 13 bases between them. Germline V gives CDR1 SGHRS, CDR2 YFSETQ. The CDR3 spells CASSLNGGSPYEQYF. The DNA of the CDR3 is TGCGCCAGCAGCTTGAATGGGGGTTCCCCCTACGAGCAGTACTTC. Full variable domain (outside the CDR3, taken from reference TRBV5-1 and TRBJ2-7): KAGVTQTPRYLIKTRGQQVTLSCSPISGHRSVSWYQQTPGQGLQFLFEYFSETQRNKGNFPGRFSGRQFSNSRSEMNVSTLELGDSALYLCASSLNGGSPYEQYFGPGTRLTVT.

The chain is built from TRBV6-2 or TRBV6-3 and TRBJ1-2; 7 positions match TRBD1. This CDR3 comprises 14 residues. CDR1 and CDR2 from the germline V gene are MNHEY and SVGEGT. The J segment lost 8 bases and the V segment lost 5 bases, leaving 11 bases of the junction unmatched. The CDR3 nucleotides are TGTGCCAGCAGTCCTCCGGGACAGACGGCCGGCTACACCTTC. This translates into CASSPPGQTAGYTF.

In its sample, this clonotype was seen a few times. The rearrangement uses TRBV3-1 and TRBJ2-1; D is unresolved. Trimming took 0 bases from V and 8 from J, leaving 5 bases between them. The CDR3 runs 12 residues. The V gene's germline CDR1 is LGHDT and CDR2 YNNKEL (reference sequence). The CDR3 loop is CASSQDRDEQFF. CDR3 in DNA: TGTGCCAGCAGCCAAGATAGAGATGAGCAGTTCTTC.

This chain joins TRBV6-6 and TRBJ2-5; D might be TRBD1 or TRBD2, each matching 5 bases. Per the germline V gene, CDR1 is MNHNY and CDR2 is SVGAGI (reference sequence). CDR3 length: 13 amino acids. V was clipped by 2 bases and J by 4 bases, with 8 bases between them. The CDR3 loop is CASSYRGVETQYF. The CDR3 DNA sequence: TGTGCCAGCAGTTACCGAGGGGTAGAGACCCAGTACTTC.

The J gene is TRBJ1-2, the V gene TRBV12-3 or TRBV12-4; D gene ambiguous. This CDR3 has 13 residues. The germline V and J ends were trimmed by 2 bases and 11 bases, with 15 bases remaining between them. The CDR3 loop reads CASSLLQEGIYTF. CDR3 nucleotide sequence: TGTGCCAGCAGTTTACTCCAAGAGGGCATTTACACCTTC.

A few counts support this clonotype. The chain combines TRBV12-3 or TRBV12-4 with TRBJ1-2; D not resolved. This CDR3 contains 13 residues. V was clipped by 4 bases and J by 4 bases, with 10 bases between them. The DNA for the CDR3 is TGTGCCAGCAGTTATCGCCAACTCTATGGCTACACCTTC. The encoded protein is CASSYRQLYGYTF.

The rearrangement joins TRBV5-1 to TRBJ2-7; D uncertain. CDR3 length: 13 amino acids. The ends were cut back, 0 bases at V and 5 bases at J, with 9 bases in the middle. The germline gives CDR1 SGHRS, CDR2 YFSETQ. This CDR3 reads CASSLVTSNEQYF. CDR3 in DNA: TGCGCCAGCAGCTTGGTGACATCCAACGAGCAGTACTTC.

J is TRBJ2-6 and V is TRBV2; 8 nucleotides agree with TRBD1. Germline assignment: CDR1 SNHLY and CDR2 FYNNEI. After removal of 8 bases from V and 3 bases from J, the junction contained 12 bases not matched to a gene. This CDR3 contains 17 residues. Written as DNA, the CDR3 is TGTGCCAGCCCCCGACAGGGGTCCGGTAGTGGGGCCAACGTCCTGACTTTC. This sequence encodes CASPRQGSGSGANVLTF.

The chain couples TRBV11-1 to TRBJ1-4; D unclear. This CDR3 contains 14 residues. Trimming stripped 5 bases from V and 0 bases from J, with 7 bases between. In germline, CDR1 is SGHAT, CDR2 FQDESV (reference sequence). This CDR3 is CASSRDATNEKLFF. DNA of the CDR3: TGTGCCAGCAGCAGAGATGCAACTAATGAAAAACTGTTTTTT.

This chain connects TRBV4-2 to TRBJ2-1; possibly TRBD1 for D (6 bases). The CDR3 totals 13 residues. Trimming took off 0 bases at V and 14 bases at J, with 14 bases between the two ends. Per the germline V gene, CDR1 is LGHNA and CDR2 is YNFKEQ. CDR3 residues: CASSQDQGSREFF. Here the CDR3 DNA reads TGTGCCAGCAGCCAAGACCAGGGGTCGCGGGAGTTCTTC.

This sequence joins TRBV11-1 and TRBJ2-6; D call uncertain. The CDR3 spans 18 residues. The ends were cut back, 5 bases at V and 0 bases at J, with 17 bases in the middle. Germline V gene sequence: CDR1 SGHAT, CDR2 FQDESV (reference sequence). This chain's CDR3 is CASSPSGEFGSGANVLTF. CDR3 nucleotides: TGTGCCAGCAGCCCCAGTGGGGAATTTGGCTCTGGGGCCAACGTCCTGACTTTC.

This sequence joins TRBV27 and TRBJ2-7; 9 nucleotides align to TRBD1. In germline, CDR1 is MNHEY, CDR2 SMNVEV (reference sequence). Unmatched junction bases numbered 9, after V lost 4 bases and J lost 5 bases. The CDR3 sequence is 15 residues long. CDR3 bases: TGTGCCAGCAGTTCAGGATCGGGGACAGGGAACGAGCAGTACTTC. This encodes CASSSGSGTGNEQYF.

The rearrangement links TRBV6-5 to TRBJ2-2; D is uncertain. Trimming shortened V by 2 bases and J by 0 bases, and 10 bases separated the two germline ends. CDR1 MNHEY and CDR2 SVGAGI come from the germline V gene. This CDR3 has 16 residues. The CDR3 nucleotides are TGTGCCAGCAGTTACCGAGGTCCCGCGAACACCGGGGAGCTGTTTTTT. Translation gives CASSYRGPANTGELFF.

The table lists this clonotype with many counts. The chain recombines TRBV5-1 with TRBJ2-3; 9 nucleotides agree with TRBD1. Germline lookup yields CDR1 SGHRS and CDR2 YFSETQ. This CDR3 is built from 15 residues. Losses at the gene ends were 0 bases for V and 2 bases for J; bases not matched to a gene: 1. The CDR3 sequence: CASSLGDRDTDTQYF. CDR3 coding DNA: TGCGCCAGCAGCTTGGGGGACAGGGACACAGATACGCAGTATTTT.

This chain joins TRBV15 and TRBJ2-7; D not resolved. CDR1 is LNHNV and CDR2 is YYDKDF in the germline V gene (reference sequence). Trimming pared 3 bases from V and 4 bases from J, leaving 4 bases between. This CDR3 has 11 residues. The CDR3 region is CATSSQYEQYF. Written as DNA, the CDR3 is TGTGCCACCAGCAGCCAATACGAGCAGTACTTC.

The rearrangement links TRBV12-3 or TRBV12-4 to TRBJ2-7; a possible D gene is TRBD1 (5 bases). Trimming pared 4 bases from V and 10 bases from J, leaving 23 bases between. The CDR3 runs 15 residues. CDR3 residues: CASSSPLQAIGSQYF. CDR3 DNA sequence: TGTGCCAGCAGTTCCCCGTTACAGGCGATAGGGTCCCAGTACTTC.